This entry is about one T cell receptor beta chain. Its antigen is unidentified. V lost 0 bases to trimming and J lost 3 bases, with 9 bases between them. Germline assignment: CDR1 SGHRS and CDR2 YFSETQ. CDR3 length: 14 residues. The sample is drawn from a study of T-cell reconstitution after alpha-beta-depleted transplantation in children. Study-wide results and caveats: Newly made T cells mostly supplied T-cell counts and diversity one year after transplant. The origin of high day-60 TCRbeta diversity in some patients lay in surviving recipient T cells and thymic progenitors. Roughly two months post-transplant, alpha-beta T cells reportedly originated from several hundred graft clones that had expanded.

Library preparation (for TCRbeta) was performed with unique molecular identifiers. TCRdb reanalysed the PCR reads using MiXCR and keeps one entry per CDR3 protein. Here the sample spans nearly 350,000 distinct CDR3 sequences, about a sixth being singletons. The V gene is TRBV5-1, the J gene TRBJ2-5, with a weak D call TRBD1 (6 bases). The receptor was isolated from a male patient between 2 and 9 years old who had a stem cell transplant for acute lymphoblastic leukemia, so the T cells may come from the graft donor. Material: PBMCs, mostly from graft donor cells, obtained 360 days after TCRalphabeta/CD19-depleted stem cell transplant. Here the CDR3 reads CASSLGTVKETQYF. The CDR3 nucleotides read TGCGCCAGCAGCTTGGGGACAGTTAAAGAGACCCAGTACTTC.